This T cell receptor beta chain was found in a study of lymphopenia after photon versus proton radiotherapy. The germline CDR1 and CDR2 sequences are LNHDA and SQIVND (reference sequence). With 4 bases removed from V and 3 bases from J, the gap between germline ends came to 10 bases. The CDR3 extends over 13 amino acids. The data were produced by immunoSEQ multiplex PCR, yet TCRdb's version contains in-frame clones alone and is incomplete. This sample has 55,000 to 70,000 clones, with just over 90% found just once. The TCR sequence derives from a woman aged 70-85 years with pancreatic cancer. Sequenced material: peripheral blood, taken from a patient treated with photon-based radiotherapy. The chain combines TRBV19 with TRBJ2-7; possible D gene TRBD1, 6 bases. The CDR3 protein is CASSNAGVYEQYF. The CDR3 coding sequence is TGTGCCAGTAGTAATGCAGGGGTCTACGAGCAGTACTTC.